This T cell receptor (beta chain) appears in the sequencing data of a study of identical twins. This clonotype was counted only a few times. Its matching antigen is unknown. Findings of the study overall: Twins showed weaker excess sharing in their beta out-of-frame sequences.

TCRdb re-called the 5' RACE reads with MiXCR, one entry per CDR3 protein. The sample includes around 550,000 distinct CDR3 sequences, about 15% of them seen just once. This sample was shared with a second study, whose subject was yellow fever vaccine responses in identical twins.

Source material: CD4+ T cells sorted from blood. The source of this sequence is a young woman in good health.

CDR3 nucleotide sequence: TGCGCCAGCAGCCCCGGGACTAGCGACAGGACCTACGAGCAGTACTTC. This sequence encodes CASSPGTSDRTYEQYF. This chain connects TRBV5-1 to TRBJ2-7; the match to TRBD2 covers 10 bases. CDR3 length: 16 amino acids. V trimming: 4 bases; J trimming: 2 bases; junction bases outside the gene matches: 9. Germline CDR1 reads SGHRS; CDR2 reads YFSETQ.